Below are 21 T cell receptor beta chains sequenced from a single sample in a study of shared clonotypes between healthy human individuals. Sequencing used immunoSEQ multiplex PCR; TCRdb keeps in-frame clones, though not all of them. The sample has over 100,000 clones, 68% seen once; the top ten hold about a quarter. The sequencing input was memory CD8+ T cells sorted from blood. Indicated subset: CD45RO+ cells pooled with CCR7-negative TemRA cells. The source is a woman in her twenties or thirties in good health.

This clone showed up just once. The chain links TRBV9 to TRBJ2-7, with D tentatively TRBD1 (5 bases). The CDR3 is 13 residues long. CDR1 is SGDLS and CDR2 is YYNGEE in the germline V gene. Trimming pared 4 bases from V and 1 base from J, leaving 9 bases between. The CDR3 region is CASSTTGSYEQYF. The DNA for the CDR3 is TGTGCCAGCAGCACCACAGGTTCCTACGAGCAGTACTTC.

The rearrangement joins TRBV10-3 to TRBJ2-7; the D gene is possibly TRBD1 (6 bases). There are 15 residues in the CDR3. Trimming took 1 base from V and 7 from J, leaving 17 bases between them. Germline V gene sequence: CDR1 ENHRY, CDR2 SYGVKD. CDR3 amino acids: CAISEYPRGTREQYF. The CDR3 coding sequence is TGTGCCATCAGTGAGTACCCCAGGGGAACGCGAGAGCAGTACTTC.

The chain employs TRBV15 and TRBJ2-2; D not resolved. CDR3 length: 17 residues. Germline V gene sequence: CDR1 LNHNV, CDR2 YYDKDF (reference sequence). V gave up 4 bases and J gave up 3 bases, with 18 bases separating them. CDR3 region: CATSISLVIADTGELFF. The CDR3, as DNA: TGTGCCACCAGCATCTCCTTGGTGATAGCTGACACCGGGGAGCTGTTTTTT.

J is TRBJ2-3 and V is TRBV7-3; D possibly corresponds to TRBD2 (6 bases). This CDR3 has 16 amino acids. Germline lookup yields CDR1 SGHTA and CDR2 FQGTGA. V shed 2 bases and J shed 2 bases, with 14 bases lying between them. CDR3 amino acids: CASSLFLAPNTDTQYF. For the CDR3, the DNA is TGTGCCAGCAGCTTATTCCTAGCGCCAAACACAGATACGCAGTATTTT.

The chain links TRBV11-3 to TRBJ1-1; the D is unclear. V lost 8 bases to trimming and J lost 4 bases, with 11 bases between them. CDR1 is SGHNT, CDR2 YENEEA, per germline. The CDR3 extends over 12 amino acids. CDR3 coding DNA: TGTGCCAGCGACGTAATAGGCACTGAAGCTTTCTTT. It specifies CASDVIGTEAFF.

This clone was detected many times. The chain links TRBV25-1 to TRBJ2-3; 10 bases align to TRBD2. The germline V gene encodes CDR1 MGHDK and CDR2 SYGVNS. J lost 2 bases, V lost 4 bases, and 9 bases had no gene match. CDR3 length: 17 amino acids. The DNA of the CDR3 is TGTGCCAGCAGTGGACGGACTAGCGGACTCCACACAGATACGCAGTATTTT. As protein: CASSGRTSGLHTDTQYF.

V gene TRBV5-1 combines with J gene TRBJ2-5; TRBD2 agrees at 7 bases. With 0 bases clipped from V and 5 bases from J, the junction kept 4 bases outside the gene matches. From germline, CDR1 is SGHRS and CDR2 YFSETQ. The length of the CDR3 is 14 residues. The CDR3 loop reads CASSLASGMETQYF. The DNA for the CDR3 is TGCGCCAGCAGCTTGGCTAGCGGTATGGAGACCCAGTACTTC.

The V gene is TRBV28, the J gene TRBJ1-4; a possible D gene is TRBD1 (5 bases). There are 17 residues in the CDR3. The germline CDR1 and CDR2 sequences are MDHEN and SYDVKM. V was shortened by 7 bases and J by 3 bases, with 21 bases between the two germline ends. CDR3 loop: CASMVGAATSANEKLFF. The CDR3 nucleotides read TGTGCCAGCATGGTTGGGGCGGCCACCAGTGCTAATGAAAAACTGTTTTTT.

The chain couples TRBV2 to TRBJ2-7; D uncertain. The germline V gene has CDR1 SNHLY and CDR2 FYNNEI. The ends were cut back, 3 bases at V and 0 bases at J, with 6 bases in the middle. The CDR3 contains 13 residues. The CDR3 DNA is TGTGCCAGCAGTGATGGGGTCTCCTACGAGCAGTACTTC. Amino acids: CASSDGVSYEQYF.

This clone was seen only a few times. The chain links TRBV6-1 to TRBJ2-3; D is perhaps TRBD1 (5 bases). Germline V gives CDR1 MNHNS, CDR2 SASEGT. Trimming removed 2 bases from V and 0 bases from J, with 15 bases in between. The CDR3 extends over 17 amino acids. Here the CDR3 reads CASSESLGSGSTDTQYF. The CDR3 bases are TGTGCCAGCAGTGAAAGTCTAGGGTCAGGGAGCACAGATACGCAGTATTTT.

V and J are TRBV7-9 and TRBJ2-7, with TRBD2 matching 10 bases. With 4 bases clipped from V and 0 bases from J, the junction kept 15 bases outside the gene matches. The CDR3 extends over 19 amino acids. Germline V gene sequence: CDR1 SEHNR, CDR2 FQNEAQ (reference sequence). CDR3 coding DNA: TGTGCCAGCAGCTCCGGGGCAGGAGCGGGAGGGCGGCCCTCCTACGAGCAGTACTTC. Protein: CASSSGAGAGGRPSYEQYF.

V and J are TRBV27 and TRBJ1-5; D remains unclear. V dropped 3 bases and J dropped 5 bases, with 11 bases sitting between them. This CDR3 is built from 14 residues. Per the germline V gene, CDR1 is MNHEY and CDR2 is SMNVEV (reference sequence). The CDR3 nucleotides read TGTGCCAGCAGTTTCGGGATCGGGGATCAGCCCCAGCATTTT. This gives the protein CASSFGIGDQPQHF.

The rearrangement joins TRBV4-1 to TRBJ2-6, with a weak D call TRBD1 (6 bases). This CDR3 is 16 amino acids long. Germline V gene lookup returns CDR1 MGHRA and CDR2 YSYEKL. The V end lost 0 bases, the J end lost 4 bases, and 10 bases lay between the germline ends. CDR3 sequence (DNA): TGCGCCAGCAGCCAAGAACAGGGCTCGGGGGCCAACGTCCTGACTTTC. It codes for CASSQEQGSGANVLTF.

V is TRBV5-1 and J is TRBJ2-1; D not resolved. This CDR3 is built from 12 residues. The germline V gene encodes CDR1 SGHRS and CDR2 YFSETQ. Deletions cut 7 bases from V and 4 bases from J, with 9 bases between. The CDR3 DNA reads TGCGCCAGCCAGGACCAATACAATGAGCAGTTCTTC. Translated, it gives CASQDQYNEQFF.

This chain uses TRBV6-1 with TRBJ2-7; 9 bases line up with TRBD1. Germline V gene lookup returns CDR1 MNHNS and CDR2 SASEGT. The CDR3 contains 15 residues. J lost 1 base, V lost 1 base, and 2 bases had no gene match. CDR3 coding DNA: TGTGCCAGCAGTGAAGTGACAGGGGGTTCCTACGAGCAGTACTTC. It yields the protein CASSEVTGGSYEQYF.

This clone was recorded only once. The chain recombines TRBV5-1 with TRBJ1-2, with unresolved D. The CDR3 length is 15 residues. The V gene lost 0 bases and the J gene lost 0 bases, with 9 bases spanning the gap. Germline V gene sequence: CDR1 SGHRS, CDR2 YFSETQ. CDR3 DNA: TGCGCCAGCAGCTTGGGGGCCGGGGCTAACTATGGCTACACCTTC. This encodes CASSLGAGANYGYTF.

Many counts were recorded for this clone. CDR3 in amino acids: CASSGTSGRIGELFF. CDR3 coding DNA: TGTGCCAGCAGTGGGACTAGCGGGAGGATCGGGGAGCTGTTTTTT. The V gene is TRBV2, the J gene TRBJ2-2; 14 bases agree with TRBD2. Germline CDR1 SNHLY, CDR2 FYNNEI. The V segment lost 4 bases and the J segment 7 bases; nucleotides outside the gene matches: 2. This CDR3 has 15 residues.

The chain uses TRBV6-5 and TRBJ2-7; 11 nucleotides align to TRBD1. V dropped 8 bases and J dropped 4; count of bases not matched to a gene: 1. Germline V gives CDR1 MNHEY, CDR2 SVGAGI. The CDR3 is 12 residues long. CDR3 sequence (DNA): TGTGCCAGCGGGGACAGGGGGTACGAGCAGTACTTC. Encoded protein: CASGDRGYEQYF.

The chain carries TRBV18 and TRBJ2-4; 7 positions match TRBD1. CDR3 length: 14 amino acids. Germline assignment: CDR1 KGHSH and CDR2 LQKENI. V trimming: 3 bases; J trimming: 8 bases; junction bases outside the gene matches: 7. CDR3 DNA: TGTGCCAGCTCACCCAGGACAGGCATGGACATTCAGTACTTC. Protein product: CASSPRTGMDIQYF.

The chain joins TRBV28 to TRBJ2-1, with D perhaps matching TRBD1 or TRBD2 (5 bases each). The CDR3 has 14 residues. Trimming stripped 8 bases from V and 1 base from J, with 12 bases between. The V gene's germline CDR1 is MDHEN and CDR2 SYDVKM. The CDR3 sequence is CASAWGISYNEQFF. In nucleotides, the CDR3 is TGTGCCAGCGCATGGGGGATTTCCTACAATGAGCAGTTCTTC. The whole variable domain, remainder taken from reference TRBV28 and TRBJ2-1, is DVKVTQSSRYLVKRTGEKVFLECVQDMDHENMFWYRQDPGLGLRLIYFSYDVKMKEKGDIPEGYSVSREKKERFSLILESASTNQTSMYLCASAWGISYNEQFFGPGTRLTVL.

There are many counts of this clone. This chain's CDR3 is CASSQDLGKGSYEQYF. The CDR3 nucleotides read TGTGCCAGCAGCCAAGATCTGGGGAAGGGCTCCTACGAGCAGTACTTC. V and J are TRBV7-9 and TRBJ2-7, with no clear D. Germline V gives CDR1 SEHNR, CDR2 FQNEAQ (reference sequence). V dropped 5 bases and J dropped 0 bases, with 17 bases sitting between them. The CDR3 loop spans 16 amino acids.